The rows below give T cell receptor beta chains drawn from one sample of a study of blood T cells in healthy people across ages. TCRdb reprocessed the 5' RACE reads with MiXCR, giving one entry per CDR3 protein. The repertoire consists of just over 800,000 distinct CDR3 sequences, with 62% occurring once and the leading ten covering 25% to 35%. Source material: blood. The source is a man aged 30 to 45 in good health. Both conserved end residues are part of each CDR3. The D gene is left open where the match is weak. A clone size is listed for some rows: how often the clone was seen (once, few, many), or a class if it is expanded.

CDR3nt: TGTGCCAGCAGCCCCTGGGACAACTCCTACGAGCAGTACTTC
CDR3aa: CASSPWDNSYEQYF
j_gene: TRBJ2-7
len: 14
d_gene: .
abundance: .
v_gene: TRBV14

CDR3nt: TGCAGTGCTAGAGGAGGGGTTAATCAGCCCCAGCATTTT
CDR3aa: CSARGGVNQPQHF
j_gene: TRBJ1-5
len: 13
d_gene: .
abundance: once
v_gene: TRBV20-1

CDR3nt: TGTGCCATCAGTGAGTCCGCCATCTCTGGGGCCAACGTCCTGACTTTC
CDR3aa: CAISESAISGANVLTF
j_gene: TRBJ2-6
len: 16
d_gene: .
abundance: .
v_gene: TRBV10-3

CDR3nt: TGTGCCAGCAGGCGGGGTAACACCGAGGAGCTGTTTTTT
CDR3aa: CASRRGNTEELFF
j_gene: TRBJ2-2
len: 13
d_gene: .
abundance: .
v_gene: TRBV12-3/TRBV12-4

CDR3nt: TGTGCCAGCACCAAGATGGGTTCCCACTACGAGCAGTACTTC
CDR3aa: CASTKMGSHYEQYF
j_gene: TRBJ2-7
len: 14
d_gene: .
abundance: .
v_gene: TRBV2

CDR3nt: TGTGCCAGCAGCCAAGAATATCGGGGGTCGGTAACTTTCTTT
CDR3aa: CASSQEYRGSVTFF
j_gene: TRBJ1-1
len: 14
d_gene: .
abundance: few
v_gene: TRBV3-1

CDR3nt: TGTGCCAGCAGCTTCAGGACAGGGGTCGGCAATGAGCAGTTCTTC
CDR3aa: CASSFRTGVGNEQFF
j_gene: TRBJ2-1
len: 15
d_gene: TRBD1
abundance: .
v_gene: TRBV7-2

CDR3nt: TGTGCCAGCAGCCGGCTCCCTAATGAAAAACTGTTTTTT
CDR3aa: CASSRLPNEKLFF
j_gene: TRBJ1-4
len: 13
d_gene: .
abundance: .
v_gene: TRBV7-7

CDR3nt: TGTGCCAGCAGTATCCCGACAGGGGTGGAGACCCAGTACTTC
CDR3aa: CASSIPTGVETQYF
j_gene: TRBJ2-5
len: 14
d_gene: TRBD1
abundance: .
v_gene: TRBV12-3/TRBV12-4

CDR3nt: TGCAGTGCTAGTGACGGATTGAACACTGAAGCTTTCTTT
CDR3aa: CSASDGLNTEAFF
j_gene: TRBJ1-1
len: 13
d_gene: .
abundance: .
v_gene: TRBV20-1